One sample yielded the 12 T cell receptor beta chains listed below, sequenced in a study of T cells in Graves' hyperthyroidism and ophthalmopathy. The source material, RNA transcripts, was used to amplify TCR beta CDR3 regions. RT-PCR in the first round (using the HTBI primer set) targeted the TCR CDR3. TCRdb re-called the multiplex PCR reads with MiXCR, one entry per CDR3 protein. The sample records about 610,000 distinct CDR3 sequences, about 14% being singletons. Sequenced material: blood. The origin of the receptors is a woman between 40 and 55 years old with Graves' ophthalmopathy.

This clonotype was observed many times. The V and J genes are TRBV7-6 and TRBJ2-5; 7 bases are a match to TRBD2. This CDR3 contains 15 residues. Germline V gene lookup returns CDR1 SGHVS and CDR2 FNYEAQ. V was pared by 3 bases and J by 1 base, with 5 bases of the junction left unmatched. This CDR3 reads CASSFQAGTQETQYF. CDR3 bases: TGTGCCAGCAGCTTCCAAGCGGGAACCCAAGAGACCCAGTACTTC. Based on the CDR3 plus reference TRBV7-6 and TRBJ2-5, the full variable domain is GAGVSQSPRYKVTKRGQDVALRCDPISGHVSLYWYRQALGQGPEFLTYFNYEAQQDKSGLPNDRFSAERPEGSISTLTIQRTEQRDSAMYRCASSFQAGTQETQYFGPGTRLLVL.

Ten or more counts support this clonotype. The DNA of the CDR3 is TGTGCCAGCACGCATTCCTACGAGCAGTACTTC. It codes for CASTHSYEQYF. The chain joins TRBV28 to TRBJ2-7; D is uncertain. V was clipped by 7 bases and J by 1 base, with 5 bases between them. CDR3 size: 11 residues. Germline-derived CDR1 and CDR2 are MDHEN and SYDVKM.

This clonotype was observed many times. The chain recombines TRBV15 with TRBJ2-4, with no clear D. CDR1 and CDR2 (germline): LNHNV, YYDKDF (reference sequence). Trimming cost V 6 bases and J 0 bases, with 15 bases left between them. The CDR3 has 16 residues. The CDR3 region is CATSRFVTLAKNIQYF. The DNA for the CDR3 is TGTGCCACCAGTAGATTCGTAACCCTAGCCAAAAACATTCAGTACTTC.

This clonotype occurred many times. The J gene is TRBJ1-2, the V gene TRBV18; D not certain. The germline V gene has CDR1 KGHSH and CDR2 LQKENI. The CDR3 runs 14 residues. V was trimmed by 3 bases and J by 3 bases, leaving 11 bases between them. In DNA form, the CDR3 reads TGTGCCAGCTCACCGCTAGGGCTGGACTATGGCTACACCTTC. Its protein is CASSPLGLDYGYTF.

This clonotype occurred many times. V is TRBV28 and J is TRBJ1-1; TRBD1 aligns across 8 bases. The CDR3 has 13 residues. With V trimmed by 9 bases and J by 3 bases, 6 bases remained unmatched. Germline lookup yields CDR1 MDHEN and CDR2 SYDVKM. CDR3 residues: CASFRGLDTEAFF. Here the CDR3 DNA reads TGTGCCAGTTTCAGGGGGCTTGACACTGAAGCTTTCTTT.

This clonotype was detected only a few times. The CDR3, as DNA: TGCAGTGCGCCACGGGCTGGACAGGGGAACACTGAAGCTTTCTTT. It encodes CSAPRAGQGNTEAFF. The rearrangement uses TRBV20-1 and TRBJ1-1; 8 nucleotides match TRBD1. Per germline, CDR1 DFQATT and CDR2 SNEGSKA (reference sequence). The CDR3 is made up of 15 amino acids. Trimming at V came to 6 bases and at J to 1 base, leaving 10 bases not matched to a gene.

The chain's CDR3 is CAISETGWSTEAFF. For the CDR3, the DNA is TGTGCCATCAGTGAGACAGGGTGGAGCACTGAAGCTTTCTTT. This sequence joins TRBV10-3 and TRBJ1-1; a possible D gene is TRBD1 (6 bases). There are 14 residues in the CDR3. Trimming stripped 2 bases from V and 4 bases from J, with 11 bases between. Germline CDR1 reads ENHRY; CDR2 reads SYGVKD.

This clonotype was seen many times. This chain links TRBV2 with TRBJ2-7; TRBD2 matches at 7 bases. There are 12 residues in the CDR3. V trimming: 7 bases; J trimming: 4 bases; junction bases outside the gene matches: 4. Germline loops: CDR1 SNHLY, CDR2 FYNNEI. The CDR3 DNA reads TGTGCCAGCATGGGGAGGGATTACGAGCAGTACTTC. This translates into CASMGRDYEQYF.

This clonotype turned up a few times. The rearrangement uses TRBV28 and TRBJ1-5; possible D gene TRBD1, 6 bases. The CDR3 covers 16 residues. Germline CDR1 MDHEN, CDR2 SYDVKM. Deletions cut 3 bases from V and 2 bases from J, with 14 bases between. The CDR3 DNA sequence: TGTGCCAGCAGTTTCGGTTCGGGACAAGGCAATCAGCCCCAGCATTTT. Its translation: CASSFGSGQGNQPQHF.

This clonotype occurred many times. The chain has TRBV10-2 and TRBJ2-5; the match to TRBD1 covers 7 bases. Germline V gene sequence: CDR1 WSHSY, CDR2 SAAADI. Trimming removed 8 bases from V and 4 bases from J; junction bases left unmatched: 10. The CDR3 spans 14 residues. The CDR3 DNA reads TGCGCCAGCCATGACCTAGGGGGCACAGAGACCCAGTACTTC. This sequence encodes CASHDLGGTETQYF.

The J gene is TRBJ2-2, the V gene TRBV6-1; the match to TRBD1 covers 7 bases. The J segment lost 2 bases and the V segment lost 5 bases, leaving 5 bases of the junction unmatched. The CDR3 covers 15 residues. Germline V gene sequence: CDR1 MNHNS, CDR2 SASEGT. The CDR3 bases are TGTGCCAGCAGTAAGCGACAGGGAAACACCGGGGAGCTGTTTTTT. Amino acid sequence: CASSKRQGNTGELFF.

This chain connects TRBV12-3 or TRBV12-4 to TRBJ1-1; 7 bases are a match to TRBD1. The CDR3 consists of 14 residues. Trimming cost V 5 bases and J 6 bases; bases outside gene matches: 9. CDR3: CASSVRQGGSEAFF. CDR3 nucleotides: TGTGCCAGCAGTGTACGACAGGGAGGGTCTGAAGCTTTCTTT.